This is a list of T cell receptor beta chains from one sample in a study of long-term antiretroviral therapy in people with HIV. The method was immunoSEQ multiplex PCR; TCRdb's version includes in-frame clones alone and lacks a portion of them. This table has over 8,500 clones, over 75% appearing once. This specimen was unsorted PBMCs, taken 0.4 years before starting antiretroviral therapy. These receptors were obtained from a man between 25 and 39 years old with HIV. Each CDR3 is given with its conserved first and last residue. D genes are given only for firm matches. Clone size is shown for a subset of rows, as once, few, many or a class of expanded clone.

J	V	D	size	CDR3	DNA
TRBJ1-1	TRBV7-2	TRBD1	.	CASTLQGARTEAFF	TGTGCCAGCACCCTCCAGGGGGCGCGAACTGAAGCTTTCTTT
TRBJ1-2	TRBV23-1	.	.	CASSHGVSRVGAYGYTF	TGCGCCAGCAGTCACGGGGTCTCAAGGGTGGGAGCCTATGGCTACACCTTC
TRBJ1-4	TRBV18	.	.	CASSHSATNEKLFF	TGTGCCAGCTCACATTCGGCAACTAATGAAAAACTGTTTTTT
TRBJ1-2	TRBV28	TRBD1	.	CASSSTGGNYGYTF	TGTGCCAGCAGTTCGACAGGGGGTAACTATGGCTACACCTTC
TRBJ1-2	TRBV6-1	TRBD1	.	CASSAGTGTYGYTF	TGCGCCAGCAGCGCTGGGACAGGCACCTATGGCTACACCTTC
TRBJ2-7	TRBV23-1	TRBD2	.	CASSWTSGKYEQYF	TGCGCCAGCAGTTGGACTAGCGGGAAGTACGAGCAGTACTTC
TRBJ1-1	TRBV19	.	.	CASSILVGGTGGTEAFF	TGTGCCAGTAGTATATTGGTGGGCGGGACCGGGGGCACTGAAGCTTTCTTT
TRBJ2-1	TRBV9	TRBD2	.	CASSDRLAGTEQFF	TGTGCCAGCAGCGACCGACTAGCGGGGACTGAGCAGTTCTTC
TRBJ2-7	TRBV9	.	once	CASSPGTTYEQYF	TGTGCCAGCAGCCCCGGGACAACTTACGAGCAGTACTTC
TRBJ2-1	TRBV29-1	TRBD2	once	CSVVRKREGSSYNEQFF	TGCAGCGTTGTCAGAAAGCGGGAGGGCAGCTCCTACAATGAGCAGTTCTTC
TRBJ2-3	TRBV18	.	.	CASSPSSLTDTQYF	TGTGCCAGCTCACCATCTAGCCTCACAGATACGCAGTATTTT
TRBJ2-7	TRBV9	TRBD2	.	CASSLYGTSGNYEQYF	TGTGCCAGCAGCCTGTACGGGACTAGCGGGAACTACGAGCAGTACTTC
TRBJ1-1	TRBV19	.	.	CASSIDGQPNTEAFF	TGTGCCAGTAGTATAGACGGGCAGCCGAACACTGAAGCTTTCTTT
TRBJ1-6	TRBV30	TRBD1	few	CAWSISGTENSPLHF	TGTGCCTGGAGCATATCCGGGACAGAGAATTCACCCCTCCACTTT
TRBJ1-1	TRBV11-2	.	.	CASSLDRRFEAFF	TGTGCCAGCAGCTTAGATCGGCGCTTTGAAGCTTTCTTT
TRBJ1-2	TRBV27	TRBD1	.	CASSLQGQGHYGYTF	TGTGCCAGCAGTTTACAGGGACAGGGGCACTATGGCTACACCTTC
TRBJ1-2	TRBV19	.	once	CASSIMLDNTLDYGYTF	TGTGCCAGTAGTATTATGTTGGACAATACCCTGGACTATGGCTACACCTTC
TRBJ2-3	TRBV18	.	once	CASSRDIDTDTQYF	TGTGCCAGCTCCCGGGACATCGACACAGATACGCAGTATTTT
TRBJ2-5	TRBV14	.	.	CASSQSKTQYF	TGTGCCAGCAGCCAGAGCAAGACCCAGTACTTC
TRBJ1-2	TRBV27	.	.	CASSATVPPYGYTF	TGTGCCAGCAGTGCGACAGTCCCCCCATATGGCTACACCTTC
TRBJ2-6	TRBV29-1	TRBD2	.	CSVGEGGGANVLTF	TGCAGCGTTGGGGAGGGTGGTGGGGCCAACGTCCTGACTTTC
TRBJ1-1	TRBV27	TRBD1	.	CASSYSLDRDGAFF	TGTGCCAGCAGTTACTCCTTAGACAGGGATGGAGCTTTCTTT
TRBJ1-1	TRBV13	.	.	CASSLEAYRANENTEAFF	TGTGCCAGCAGCTTAGAGGCTTACAGGGCCAACGAGAACACTGAAGCTTTCTTT
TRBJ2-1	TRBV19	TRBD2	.	CASSMGGTSLYEQFF	TGTGCCAGTAGTATGGGGGGGACTAGCCTCTATGAGCAGTTCTTC
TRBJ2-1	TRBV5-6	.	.	CASRPVGGRSNEQFF	TGTGCCAGCAGGCCAGTCGGGGGCCGGTCCAATGAGCAGTTCTTC
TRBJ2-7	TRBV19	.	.	CASSSRFGEQYF	TGTGCCAGTAGCTCCAGGTTTGGCGAGCAGTACTTC
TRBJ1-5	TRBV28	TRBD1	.	CASEDGTGKWSNQPQHF	TGTGCCAGCGAGGACGGGACAGGGAAGTGGAGCAATCAGCCCCAGCATTTT
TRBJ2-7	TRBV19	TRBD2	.	CASSIGREGYEQYF	TGTGCCAGTAGTATTGGACGGGAGGGTTACGAGCAGTACTTC
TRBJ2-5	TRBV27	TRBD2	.	CASSLSGGGLAGETQYF	TGTGCCAGCAGTTTATCCGGCGGGGGACTAGCGGGAGAGACCCAGTACTTC
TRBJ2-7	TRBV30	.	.	CAWSDTGPERPYEQYF	TGTGCCTGGAGTGACACAGGGCCCGAAAGACCCTACGAGCAGTACTTC
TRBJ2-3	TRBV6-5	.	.	CASSYEQLRGTDTQYF	TGTGCCAGCAGTTACGAACAGTTAAGAGGCACAGATACGCAGTATTTT
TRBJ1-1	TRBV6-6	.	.	CASNGGRMVDTFF	TGTGCCAGCAATGGGGGGCGCATGGTAGATACTTTCTTT
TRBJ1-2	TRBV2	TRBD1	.	CASYPGQGNGYTF	TGTGCCAGCTACCCGGGACAGGGTAATGGCTACACCTTC
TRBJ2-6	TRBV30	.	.	CAWSQPPDRTSGANVLTF	TGTGCCTGGAGTCAACCACCGGACAGAACCTCTGGGGCCAACGTCCTGACTTTC
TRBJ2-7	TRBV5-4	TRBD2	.	CASSLRGDHEQYF	TGTGCCAGCAGCTTGCGGGGGGACCACGAGCAGTACTTC
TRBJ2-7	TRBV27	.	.	CASSSRTTTSEQYF	TGTGCCAGCAGTTCTCGGACGACAACATCCGAGCAGTACTTC
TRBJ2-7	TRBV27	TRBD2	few	CASSLSLPLAGFSYEQYF	TGTGCCAGCAGTTTATCCCTTCCTTTAGCGGGCTTCTCCTACGAGCAGTACTTC
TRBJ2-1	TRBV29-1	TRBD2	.	CSVEIAGGTYNEQFF	TGCAGCGTTGAAATCGCGGGGGGAACCTACAATGAGCAGTTCTTC
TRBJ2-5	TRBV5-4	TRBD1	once	CASSLGTGVQETQYF	TGTGCCAGCAGCTTGGGGACAGGGGTCCAAGAGACCCAGTACTTC
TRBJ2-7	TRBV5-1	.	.	CASSSRVNYEQYF	TGCGCCAGCAGCTCCAGGGTAAACTACGAGCAGTACTTC
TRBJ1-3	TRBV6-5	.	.	CATTTYSGNTIYF	TGTGCCACCACGACCTACTCTGGAAACACCATATATTTT
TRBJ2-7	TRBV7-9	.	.	CASSPPGTYEQYF	TGTGCCAGCAGCCCACCGGGGACCTACGAGCAGTACTTC
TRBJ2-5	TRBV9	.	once	CAFHGREETQYF	TGTGCCTTCCATGGCAGGGAAGAGACCCAGTACTTC
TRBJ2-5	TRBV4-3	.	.	CASSPGLQETQYF	TGCGCCAGCAGCCCCGGACTACAAGAGACCCAGTACTTC
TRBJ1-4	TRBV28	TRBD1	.	CASRAHRWDRPEKLFF	TGTGCCAGCAGAGCCCATAGATGGGACAGACCCGAAAAACTGTTTTTT
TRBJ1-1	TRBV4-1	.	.	CASSLTVGGRTEAFF	TGCGCCAGCAGCCTCACCGTGGGGGGCCGGACTGAAGCTTTCTTT
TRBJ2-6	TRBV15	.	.	CATSRDNSGANVLTF	TGTGCCACCAGCAGGGACAACTCTGGGGCCAACGTCCTGACTTTC
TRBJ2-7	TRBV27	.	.	CASSLGDHEQYF	TGTGCCAGCAGTCTAGGGGACCACGAGCAGTACTTC
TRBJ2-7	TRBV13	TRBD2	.	CASSFSSGEQYF	TGTGCCAGCAGCTTTTCTAGCGGCGAGCAGTACTTC
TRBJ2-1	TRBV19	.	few	CASSIGWGENWDEQFF	TGTGCCAGTAGTATAGGATGGGGGGAGAATTGGGATGAGCAGTTCTTC